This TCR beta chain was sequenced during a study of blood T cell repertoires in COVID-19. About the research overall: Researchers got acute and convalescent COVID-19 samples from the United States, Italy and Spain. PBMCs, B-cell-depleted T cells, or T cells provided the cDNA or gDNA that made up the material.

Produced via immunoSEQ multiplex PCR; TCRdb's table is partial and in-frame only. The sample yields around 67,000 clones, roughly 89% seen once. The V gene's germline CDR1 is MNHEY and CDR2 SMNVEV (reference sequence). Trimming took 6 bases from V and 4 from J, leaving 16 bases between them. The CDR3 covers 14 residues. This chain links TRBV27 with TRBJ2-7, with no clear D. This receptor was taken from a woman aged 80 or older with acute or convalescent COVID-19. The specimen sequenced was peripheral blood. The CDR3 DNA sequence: TGTGCCAGCAGCCCGAAACAGTCCTTTTACGAGCAGTACTTC. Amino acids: CASSPKQSFYEQYF.